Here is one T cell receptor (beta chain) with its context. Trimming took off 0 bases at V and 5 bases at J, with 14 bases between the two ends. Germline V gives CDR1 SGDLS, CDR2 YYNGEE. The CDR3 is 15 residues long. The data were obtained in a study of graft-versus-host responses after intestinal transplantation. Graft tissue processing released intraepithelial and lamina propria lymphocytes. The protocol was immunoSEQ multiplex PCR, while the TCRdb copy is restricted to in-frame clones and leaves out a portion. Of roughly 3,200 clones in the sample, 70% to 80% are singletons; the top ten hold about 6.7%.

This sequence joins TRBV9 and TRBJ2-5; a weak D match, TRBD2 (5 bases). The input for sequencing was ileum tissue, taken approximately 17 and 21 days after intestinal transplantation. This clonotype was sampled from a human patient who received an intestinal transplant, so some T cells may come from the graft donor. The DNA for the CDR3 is TGTGCCAGCAGCGTAGAGCACGGGGTGACGGAGACCCAGTACTTC. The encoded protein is CASSVEHGVTETQYF.